The 12 T cell receptor beta chains below all came from one sample that was sequenced in a study of T cell changes during pregnancy in multiple sclerosis. TCRdb's copy holds only in-frame clones and misses some; the assay was immunoSEQ multiplex PCR. Among about 40,000 clones listed, 94% were seen once. Sample: peripheral blood, taken in the third trimester of pregnancy. The origin of the receptors is a female donor with multiple sclerosis, enrolled in a pregnancy study.

V usage is TRBV18 and J usage is TRBJ1-5; no clear D. The CDR3 length is 13 residues. Trimming took 2 bases from V and 4 from J, leaving 6 bases between them. Germline V gene sequence: CDR1 KGHSH, CDR2 LQKENI. CDR3 in DNA: TGTGCCAGCTCACCAGACGGGAATCAGCCCCAGCATTTT. Translating gives CASSPDGNQPQHF.

The table lists this clone with a few counts. This chain uses TRBV27 with TRBJ1-1; TRBD1 matches 7 bases. The germline V gene has CDR1 MNHEY and CDR2 SMNVEV (reference sequence). The trim removed 7 bases at V and 8 bases at J, leaving 7 bases unmatched. This CDR3 spans 12 amino acids. CDR3 DNA sequence: TGTGCCAGCAAGCGACAGGGTGCGGAAGCTTTCTTT. Translating gives CASKRQGAEAFF.

The chain couples TRBV4-3 to TRBJ2-6; D is perhaps TRBD2 (5 bases). V gave up 8 bases and J gave up 2 bases, with 16 bases separating them. The length of the CDR3 is 16 residues. Germline assignment: CDR1 LGHNA and CDR2 YSLEER. This CDR3 is CASAPSGVTGANVLTF. CDR3 bases: TGCGCCAGCGCCCCATCCGGGGTAACTGGGGCCAACGTCCTGACTTTC.

This chain joins TRBV7-9 and TRBJ2-7; 9 bases map to TRBD2. Germline CDR1 is SEHNR and CDR2 is FQNEAQ (reference sequence). V trimming: 2 bases; J trimming: 2 bases; junction bases outside the gene matches: 16. The CDR3 consists of 19 residues. In nucleotides, the CDR3 is TGTGCCAGCAGCTTACAGGGAGTAACGGCGGGAGGGAATCCCTACGAGCAGTACTTC. This translates into CASSLQGVTAGGNPYEQYF. Complete variable domain (other parts from reference TRBV7-9 and TRBJ2-7): DTGVSQNPRHKITKRGQNVTFRCDPISEHNRLYWYRQTLGQGPEFLTYFQNEAQLEKSRLLSDRFSAERPKGSFSTLEIQRTEQGDSAMYLCASSLQGVTAGGNPYEQYFGPGTRLTVT.

The J gene is TRBJ2-1, the V gene TRBV11-3; D possibly corresponds to TRBD1 (5 bases). V was trimmed by 0 bases and J by 4 bases, leaving 10 bases between them. The CDR3 has 15 amino acids. Germline V gives CDR1 SGHNT, CDR2 YENEEA. In nucleotides, the CDR3 is TGTGCCAGCAGCTTAGAGGCAGGGCGATACAATGAGCAGTTCTTC. Its protein is CASSLEAGRYNEQFF.

The rearrangement joins TRBV7-9 to TRBJ2-1; 7 bases are a match to TRBD1. The CDR3 runs 16 residues. CDR1 is SEHNR, CDR2 FQNEAQ, per germline (reference sequence). The trim removed 4 bases at V and 4 bases at J, leaving 10 bases unmatched. The CDR3 DNA reads TGTGCCAGCAGCTCGAAACAGGGGCGGTCATACAATGAGCAGTTCTTC. Its protein is CASSSKQGRSYNEQFF. Looking up the rest from reference TRBV7-9 and TRBJ2-1 gives the full variable domain: DTGVSQNPRHKITKRGQNVTFRCDPISEHNRLYWYRQTLGQGPEFLTYFQNEAQLEKSRLLSDRFSAERPKGSFSTLEIQRTEQGDSAMYLCASSSKQGRSYNEQFFGPGTRLTVL.

CDR3 nucleotide sequence: TGTGCCAGCAGCGTGTCCGGGACAGGGATTAATGAAAAACTGTTTTTT. Translated: CASSVSGTGINEKLFF. The V gene is TRBV9, the J gene TRBJ1-4; TRBD1 matches 9 bases. CDR1 and CDR2 from the germline V gene are SGDLS and YYNGEE. The CDR3 is 16 residues long. The junction had 6 bases not matched to a gene; V was cut back by 2 bases and J by 4 bases.

The chain joins TRBV7-2 to TRBJ1-2; a weak D match, TRBD1 (5 bases). This CDR3 has 15 residues. Germline CDR1 reads SGHTA; CDR2 reads FQGNSA. The ends were cut back, 1 base at V and 4 bases at J, with 13 bases in the middle. The CDR3 bases are TGTGCCAGCAGCTTAGAAGGGGTCGGGAGCTATGGCTACACCTTC. It encodes CASSLEGVGSYGYTF. The full variable domain, rest sourced from reference TRBV7-2 and TRBJ1-2, is GAGVSQSPSNKVTEKGKDVELRCDPISGHTALYWYRQSLGQGLEFLIYFQGNSAPDKSGLPSDRFSAERTGGSVSTLTIQRTQQEDSAVYLCASSLEGVGSYGYTFGSGTRLTVV.

V gene TRBV2 combines with J gene TRBJ1-5; TRBD1 agrees at 8 bases. Germline CDR1 is SNHLY and CDR2 is FYNNEI. The CDR3 is 13 residues long. V dropped 10 bases and J dropped 5; count of bases not matched to a gene: 7. This CDR3 reads CAISGTGDQPQHF. In DNA form, the CDR3 reads TGTGCCATTTCCGGGACAGGCGATCAGCCCCAGCATTTT.

The rearrangement uses TRBV7-9 and TRBJ1-1; D perhaps matches TRBD1 (6 bases). Trimming removed 6 bases from V and 7 bases from J, with 15 bases in between. CDR3 length: 13 residues. Germline values: CDR1 SEHNR, CDR2 FQNEAQ (reference sequence). The CDR3 spells CASSSGQSYEAFF. As DNA, the CDR3 is TGTGCCAGCAGTTCTGGACAGTCCTATGAAGCTTTCTTT. Supplemented by reference TRBV7-9 and TRBJ1-1, the full variable domain reads DTGVSQNPRHKITKRGQNVTFRCDPISEHNRLYWYRQTLGQGPEFLTYFQNEAQLEKSRLLSDRFSAERPKGSFSTLEIQRTEQGDSAMYLCASSSGQSYEAFFGQGTRLTVV.

The J gene is TRBJ2-7, the V gene TRBV29-1; a weak D match, TRBD2 (5 bases). Germline V CDR1 and CDR2: SQVTM, ANQGSEA. Trimming shortened V by 0 bases and J by 3 bases, and 15 bases separated the two germline ends. The CDR3 has 15 amino acids. CDR3 in DNA: TGCAGCGTTGAAGACGGGTGGACTGGGGACTACGAGCAGTACTTC. As protein: CSVEDGWTGDYEQYF.

The gene calls are TRBV27 and TRBJ2-1; D unresolved. The CDR3 runs to 11 residues. The germline gives CDR1 MNHEY, CDR2 SMNVEV (reference sequence). Trimming shortened V by 6 bases and J by 4 bases, and 4 bases separated the two germline ends. CDR3 loop: CASRAYNEQFF. CDR3 nucleotide sequence: TGTGCCAGCAGGGCATACAATGAGCAGTTCTTC.